Listed below are T cell receptor beta chains from one sample, sequenced in a study of spatial heterogeneity in lung cancer. TCRdb passed the 5' RACE reads through MiXCR, listing each CDR3 protein once. The repertoire includes roughly 45,000 distinct CDR3 sequences, under 25% of them detected once, and about 7.2% sits in the top ten. Sequences were derived from PBMCs, sampled at follow-up. The receptors here all came from a female donor with early-stage non-small cell lung cancer. Each CDR3 is given with its conserved first and last residue. D genes are given only for firm matches. Some rows have no size entry. The others give once, few or many, or a class for an expanded clone.

D gene	V gene	clone size	J gene	CDR3 protein	CDR3 DNA
TRBD2	TRBV2	NA	TRBJ2-5	CASSEGSGQETQYF	TGTGCCAGCAGTGAAGGTAGCGGGCAAGAGACCCAGTACTTC
NA	TRBV6-5	few	TRBJ1-2	CASSYSRGNYGYTF	TGTGCCAGCAGTTACTCTAGAGGGAACTATGGCTACACCTTC
NA	TRBV12-3/TRBV12-4	once	TRBJ1-1	CASRDTLRTSEAFF	TGTGCCAGCAGAGACACCCTCCGGACGTCTGAAGCTTTCTTT
NA	TRBV28	NA	TRBJ1-2	CASSLGYYGYTF	TGTGCCAGCAGTTTAGGGTACTATGGCTACACCTTC
NA	TRBV19	few	TRBJ1-1	CASSIDLVANTEAFF	TGTGCCAGTAGTATAGATCTCGTTGCGAACACTGAAGCTTTCTTT
NA	TRBV6-2/TRBV6-3	few	TRBJ2-1	CASSFNFQLEQFF	TGTGCCAGCAGTTTCAACTTCCAGTTGGAGCAGTTCTTC
NA	TRBV2	few	TRBJ2-5	CASSTRSGRGETQYF	TGTGCCAGCAGTACCCGTAGCGGCCGGGGGGAGACCCAGTACTTC
TRBD1	TRBV11-2	NA	TRBJ2-7	CASSLLQGAYEQYF	TGTGCCAGCAGCTTACTTCAGGGGGCCTACGAGCAGTACTTC
NA	TRBV12-3/TRBV12-4	few	TRBJ2-3	CASTRQGGDTQYF	TGTGCCAGCACCCGACAGGGAGGAGATACGCAGTATTTT
NA	TRBV12-3/TRBV12-4	NA	TRBJ2-5	CASSLERIQETQYF	TGTGCCAGCAGTTTAGAACGGATACAAGAGACCCAGTACTTC
NA	TRBV20-1	NA	TRBJ1-4	CSVHRTNEKLFF	TGCAGTGTTCACCGGACTAATGAAAAACTGTTTTTT
NA	TRBV5-1	NA	TRBJ2-6	CASSQTSGANVLTF	TGCGCCAGCAGCCAAACCTCTGGGGCCAACGTCCTGACTTTC
NA	TRBV6-5	NA	TRBJ1-3	CASSPLRSTSGNTIYF	TGTGCCAGCAGTCCGTTACGGTCGACCTCTGGAAACACCATATATTTT
TRBD1	TRBV6-6	NA	TRBJ2-2	CASILGQGPGELFF	TGTGCCAGCATCTTGGGACAGGGCCCCGGGGAGCTGTTTTTT
TRBD1	TRBV2	few	TRBJ2-1	CASIRRQGVYNEQFF	TGTGCCAGCATAAGAAGGCAGGGGGTCTACAATGAGCAGTTCTTC
TRBD1	TRBV5-4	NA	TRBJ1-3	CASRLTGDGGNTIYF	TGTGCCAGCAGACTGACAGGGGACGGTGGAAACACCATATATTTT
NA	TRBV5-1	many	TRBJ2-1	CASNEVPGPDNEQFF	TGCGCCAGCAACGAAGTCCCGGGACCAGACAATGAGCAGTTCTTC
TRBD1	TRBV19	few	TRBJ2-3	CASRTTGTTDTQYF	TGTGCCAGTCGAACGACAGGGACCACAGATACGCAGTATTTT
NA	TRBV7-9	NA	TRBJ2-3	CASSPPRPTRGRETDTQYF	TGTGCCAGCAGCCCTCCCCGGCCCACCAGGGGTAGGGAGACAGATACGCAGTATTTT
NA	TRBV7-9	NA	TRBJ2-5	CASSLVQGQETQYF	TGTGCCAGCAGCTTAGTGCAGGGGCAAGAGACCCAGTACTTC
NA	TRBV7-8	once	TRBJ1-2	CASSLGQKSFYGYTF	TGTGCCAGCAGCCTTGGACAGAAATCTTTCTATGGCTACACCTTC
NA	TRBV12-3/TRBV12-4	many	TRBJ2-3	CASRGGTGTDTQYF	TGTGCCAGCAGAGGAGGGACTGGCACAGATACGCAGTATTTT
NA	TRBV6-5	few	TRBJ2-3	CASGGTTDTQYF	TGTGCCAGCGGAGGGACCACAGATACGCAGTATTTT
TRBD1	TRBV6-5	NA	TRBJ2-7	CASSRTGGRYEQYF	TGTGCCAGCAGCCGGACAGGGGGCCGATACGAGCAGTACTTC
TRBD2	TRBV10-1	few	TRBJ2-7	CASRASGSYEQYF	TGCGCCAGCAGGGCTAGCGGGAGCTACGAGCAGTACTTC
NA	TRBV11-2	many	TRBJ2-2	CASSPLVEGTGELFF	TGTGCCAGCAGCCCTTTGGTGGAGGGCACCGGGGAGCTGTTTTTT
NA	TRBV2	many	TRBJ1-1	CASSVGYGTEAFF	TGTGCCAGCAGTGTAGGGTATGGCACTGAAGCTTTCTTT
NA	TRBV29-1	many	TRBJ2-3	CSVETGPTDTQYF	TGCAGCGTTGAAACAGGGCCCACAGATACGCAGTATTTT
TRBD1	TRBV12-3/TRBV12-4	NA	TRBJ2-3	CASSRQRTGDTQYF	TGTGCCAGCAGCCGACAGCGGACAGGCGATACGCAGTATTTT
NA	TRBV15	many	TRBJ2-7	CATSRVLAQEQYF	TGTGCCACCAGCAGAGTTCTCGCGCAAGAGCAGTACTTC
NA	TRBV4-1	NA	TRBJ1-4	CASSSGGRGTNEKLFF	TGCGCCAGCAGTTCGGGGGGGCGCGGGACTAATGAAAAACTGTTTTTT
NA	TRBV7-9	NA	TRBJ2-1	CASSKGRRDFEGEQFF	TGTGCCAGCAGCAAAGGCCGTCGGGACTTCGAAGGCGAGCAGTTCTTC
TRBD2	TRBV28	NA	TRBJ2-3	CASSPSGSRADTQYF	TGTGCCAGCAGCCCGAGCGGGAGCAGGGCAGATACGCAGTATTTT
TRBD1	TRBV25-1	NA	TRBJ1-6	CASSVQGAWSPLHF	TGTGCCAGCAGCGTACAGGGGGCTTGGTCACCCCTCCACTTT
TRBD1	TRBV15	NA	TRBJ2-3	CATSRDHDRGPDTQYF	TGTGCCACCAGCAGAGATCATGACAGGGGCCCAGATACGCAGTATTTT
TRBD1	TRBV5-8	many	TRBJ2-7	CASSLEYGQGPYEQYF	TGTGCCAGCAGCTTAGAGTACGGACAGGGGCCCTACGAGCAGTACTTC
NA	TRBV5-1	NA	TRBJ1-1	CATGPYQGTNTEAFF	TGCGCCACTGGGCCTTACCAGGGAACGAACACTGAAGCTTTCTTT
NA	TRBV6-1	NA	TRBJ2-1	CASSPSGAHGEQFF	TGTGCCAGCAGTCCATCGGGTGCCCACGGGGAGCAGTTCTTC
TRBD1	TRBV28	NA	TRBJ1-2	CASSKTGHGYTF	TGTGCCAGCAGTAAGACAGGGCACGGCTACACCTTC
NA	TRBV3-1	many	TRBJ2-5	CASSQDFSLGQETQYF	TGTGCCAGCAGCCAAGATTTTTCGTTAGGGCAAGAGACCCAGTACTTC
NA	TRBV9	NA	TRBJ2-1	CASSVEGRNYNEQFF	TGTGCCAGCAGCGTAGAGGGGAGAAACTACAATGAGCAGTTCTTC
NA	TRBV3-1	many	TRBJ2-5	CASSKVNQETQYF	TGTGCCAGCAGCAAGGTCAACCAAGAGACCCAGTACTTC
NA	TRBV11-2	many	TRBJ1-2	CASSLEGDGYTF	TGTGCCAGCAGCTTAGAGGGGGATGGCTACACCTTC
TRBD1	TRBV11-2	many	TRBJ2-2	CASSSYRGATGELFF	TGTGCCAGCAGCTCATACAGGGGTGCCACCGGGGAGCTGTTTTTT
NA	TRBV5-1	NA	TRBJ1-2	CASSFGGRTGYTF	TGCGCCAGCAGCTTCGGGGGTCGGACCGGCTACACCTTC
NA	TRBV11-2	many	TRBJ1-1	CASSHSGVNTEAFF	TGTGCCAGCAGCCACAGTGGGGTGAACACTGAAGCTTTCTTT
NA	TRBV20-1	NA	TRBJ2-1	CSARGVLSDIEQFF	TGCAGTGCTAGAGGCGTTCTTAGCGACATTGAGCAGTTCTTC
NA	TRBV18	few	TRBJ2-4	CASSPSDNLPKRGIQYF	TGTGCCAGCTCACCCAGCGACAACTTACCTAAGAGGGGCATTCAGTACTTC
TRBD2	TRBV15	NA	TRBJ2-5	CATSRDAGEGETQYF	TGTGCCACCAGCAGAGACGCGGGAGAGGGGGAGACCCAGTACTTC
NA	TRBV25-1	once	TRBJ2-7	CASSGVQNPYVEQYF	TGTGCCAGCAGTGGAGTACAGAACCCTTACGTCGAGCAGTACTTC
NA	TRBV7-2	NA	TRBJ1-2	CASSLNTGSLVYGYTF	TGTGCCAGCAGCTTAAATACAGGGAGTTTGGTATATGGCTACACCTTC
NA	TRBV12-3/TRBV12-4	many	TRBJ2-7	CASSRTDSSYEQYF	TGTGCCAGCAGTCGGACGGATAGCTCCTACGAGCAGTACTTC
TRBD1	TRBV13	few	TRBJ2-7	CASSFADRGFEQYF	TGTGCCAGCAGCTTTGCCGACAGGGGTTTCGAGCAGTACTTC
NA	TRBV7-4	few	TRBJ1-5	CASYRIGNQPQHF	TGTGCCAGCTACCGAATAGGCAATCAGCCCCAGCATTTT
NA	TRBV5-6	NA	TRBJ1-1	CASSSLPTANTEAFF	TGTGCCAGCAGCTCGCTCCCGACAGCGAACACTGAAGCTTTCTTT
NA	TRBV25-1	NA	TRBJ2-1	CASSEFANSYNEQFF	TGTGCCAGCAGTGAATTCGCGAACTCCTACAATGAGCAGTTCTTC
NA	TRBV7-9	few	TRBJ1-2	CASTLGPSYGYTF	TGTGCCAGCACCTTGGGACCGAGCTATGGCTACACCTTC